The 13 T cell receptor beta chains reported below all come from one sample, sequenced in a study of circulating and synovial CD4+ cells in juvenile arthritis. Only in-frame clones appear in the TCRdb table, and some are missing; sequencing was by immunoSEQ multiplex PCR. The sample holds about 33,000 clones; 90% to 95% are singletons and the top ten take 0.15% to 0.2%. The source material was CD4+ T cells from blood. All receptors come from a human donor with juvenile idiopathic arthritis.

The chain couples TRBV6-6 to TRBJ1-5; D is unresolved. The V and J ends lost 6 bases and 7 bases respectively, with 16 bases between them. CDR3 length: 14 amino acids. Germline V gives CDR1 MNHNY, CDR2 SVGAGI (reference sequence). The CDR3, as DNA: TGTGCCAGCAGCCCCGCTTCGGTACTGCAGCCCCAGCATTTT. Protein: CASSPASVLQPQHF.

V is TRBV7-3 and J is TRBJ2-2; 8 bases match TRBD2. This CDR3 is 15 amino acids long. V was pared by 5 bases and J by 4 bases, with 6 bases of the junction left unmatched. Germline V gene lookup returns CDR1 SGHTA and CDR2 FQGTGA. The CDR3 DNA follows: TGTGCCAGCAGCGCAAGCGGGGGTGCCACCGGGGAGCTGTTTTTT. The encoded protein is CASSASGGATGELFF.

The V call is TRBV10-2, the J call TRBJ2-1; 7 nucleotides align to TRBD2. CDR3 length: 14 amino acids. Germline CDR1 WSHSY, CDR2 SAAADI. The V and J ends lost 2 bases and 5 bases, in that order; junction bases with no gene match: 3. The chain's CDR3 is CASSEASGDNEQFF. The CDR3 DNA reads as TGCGCCAGCAGTGAGGCTAGCGGAGACAATGAGCAGTTCTTC.

The chain recombines TRBV27 with TRBJ2-3; 9 bases agree with TRBD2. This CDR3 has 19 residues. J lost 3 bases, V lost 4 bases, and 17 bases had no gene match. CDR1 and CDR2 (germline): MNHEY, SMNVEV (reference sequence). The CDR3 nucleotides read TGTGCCAGCAGTTCCGGGTGGGGTAGCGGGAGCGGACGGACAGATACGCAGTATTTT. This gives the protein CASSSGWGSGSGRTDTQYF.

This clone was seen once. The V and J genes are TRBV4-1 and TRBJ1-5, with TRBD1 as a possible D gene (6 bases). Germline CDR1 is MGHRA and CDR2 is YSYEKL. V shed 4 bases and J shed 4 bases, with 14 bases lying between them. The CDR3 has 15 residues. In nucleotides, the CDR3 is TGCGCCAGCAGCCCGAACGGACAGATGAATCAGCCCCAGCATTTT. Its protein product is CASSPNGQMNQPQHF.

The V gene is TRBV7-2, the J gene TRBJ2-7; 7 bases are shared with TRBD1. The CDR3 is made up of 15 amino acids. The junction had 4 bases not matched to a gene; V was cut back by 1 base and J by 1 base. CDR1 is SGHTA and CDR2 is FQGNSA in the germline V gene. The CDR3 loop reads CASSLETGVSYEQYF. In nucleotides, the CDR3 is TGTGCCAGCAGCTTAGAAACAGGGGTGTCCTACGAGCAGTACTTC.

The V call is TRBV19, the J call TRBJ1-6; D uncertain. CDR1 and CDR2 (germline): LNHDA, SQIVND (reference sequence). Trimming removed 7 bases from V and 7 bases from J, with 14 bases in between. There are 14 residues in the CDR3. CDR3 in DNA: TGTGCCAGTACAGGCGGGGTTAGAAATTCACCCCTCCACTTT. Translation gives CASTGGVRNSPLHF.

V is TRBV15 and J is TRBJ2-5; 7 nucleotides line up with TRBD2. Germline assignment: CDR1 LNHNV and CDR2 YYDKDF (reference sequence). V shed 11 bases and J 5 bases; nucleotides not matched to a gene: 8. The CDR3 contains 12 residues. CDR3 in amino acids: CASAAGPETQYF. The CDR3 DNA sequence: TGTGCCTCAGCAGCGGGGCCGGAGACCCAGTACTTC.

The chain carries TRBV6-5 and TRBJ2-7; 8 positions match TRBD1. In germline, CDR1 is MNHEY, CDR2 SVGAGI. CDR3 length: 14 amino acids. With 5 bases clipped from V and 3 bases from J, the junction kept 6 bases outside the gene matches. The CDR3 DNA reads TGTGCCAGCAGTCCACAGGGGGATGTCTACGAGCAGTACTTC. Its protein is CASSPQGDVYEQYF.

J is TRBJ2-2 and V is TRBV27; D is unresolved. This CDR3 comprises 13 residues. Germline lookup yields CDR1 MNHEY and CDR2 SMNVEV (reference sequence). V was clipped by 4 bases and J by 0 bases, with 3 bases between them. The CDR3 DNA reads TGTGCCAGCAGTTCCGCGAACACCGGGGAGCTGTTTTTT. Translation gives CASSSANTGELFF.

The chain employs TRBV29-1 and TRBJ2-1; D gene unclear. There are 13 residues in the CDR3. The V and J ends lost 0 bases and 7 bases respectively, with 10 bases between them. Germline assignment: CDR1 SQVTM and CDR2 ANQGSEA. CDR3 residues: CSVEDRLGNEQFF. CDR3 DNA sequence: TGCAGCGTTGAAGATCGCCTAGGAAATGAGCAGTTCTTC.

The chain combines TRBV11-3 with TRBJ2-3, with D tentatively TRBD1 (5 bases). CDR3 length: 14 amino acids. Germline-derived CDR1 and CDR2 are SGHNT and YENEEA. Deletions cut 1 base from V and 1 base from J, with 6 bases between. The CDR3 here is CASSLGRGTDTQYF. DNA for the CDR3: TGTGCCAGCAGCTTAGGCAGGGGCACAGATACGCAGTATTTT.

V and J are TRBV6-5 and TRBJ2-6; maybe TRBD2 (6 bases). Trimming pared 7 bases from V and 1 base from J, leaving 11 bases between. The CDR3 is 15 amino acids. Per the germline V gene, CDR1 is MNHEY and CDR2 is SVGAGI. The CDR3 protein is CASKRRGSGANVLTF. The DNA for the CDR3 is TGTGCCAGCAAAAGGAGGGGTTCTGGGGCCAACGTCCTGACTTTC.